The 16 T cell receptor beta chains below come from one sample, sequenced in a study of blood T cell repertoires in COVID-19. Sequenced by immunoSEQ multiplex PCR; TCRdb stores in-frame clones only, minus some. This table has 250,000 to 300,000 clones, around 85% appearing once. Sample: peripheral blood. These TCRs come from a woman in her twenties or thirties with COVID-19, enrolled during active disease.

This chain joins TRBV5-6 and TRBJ2-1, with D maybe TRBD2 (5 bases). The germline V gene has CDR1 SGHDT and CDR2 YYEEEE. The CDR3 runs to 13 residues. Deletions cut 2 bases from V and 8 bases from J, with 11 bases between. This chain's CDR3 is CASSFRDRDEQFF. The CDR3 coding sequence is TGTGCCAGCAGCTTCCGGGATCGGGATGAGCAGTTCTTC. The entire variable domain, with the rest obtained from reference TRBV5-6 and TRBJ2-1, is as follows: DAGVTQSPTHLIKTRGQQVTLRCSPKSGHDTVSWYQQALGQGPQFIFQYYEEEERQRGNFPDRFSGHQFPNYSSELNVNALLLGDSALYLCASSFRDRDEQFFGPGTRLTVL.

J is TRBJ1-5 and V is TRBV3-1 (or the pseudogene TRBV3-2); 7 nucleotides match TRBD1. The V gene's germline CDR1 is LGHDT and CDR2 YNNKEL (reference sequence). V shed 5 bases and J 1 base; nucleotides not matched to a gene: 8. This CDR3 has 16 amino acids. The CDR3 reads CASSISDRESNQPQHF. CDR3 sequence (DNA): TGTGCCAGCAGCATATCTGACAGGGAAAGCAATCAGCCCCAGCATTTT.

The DNA of the CDR3 is TGTGCCAGTAGTCCAGGCCCCTACAATGAGCAGTTCTTC. It specifies CASSPGPYNEQFF. The rearrangement uses TRBV19 and TRBJ2-1; D is undetermined. The CDR3 is made up of 13 amino acids. V was trimmed by 5 bases and J by 2 bases, leaving 7 bases between them. From germline, CDR1 is LNHDA and CDR2 SQIVND (reference sequence).

The CDR3 DNA reads TGTGCCAGCAAGCGGGGAGACCTCCAAGAGACCCAGTACTTC. Amino acid sequence: CASKRGDLQETQYF. The rearrangement joins TRBV7-8 to TRBJ2-5, with 7 bases matching TRBD2. The germline CDR1 and CDR2 sequences are SGHVS and FQNEAQ. J was trimmed by 1 base and V by 7 bases; bases with no gene match: 6. CDR3 length: 14 residues.

The V gene is TRBV10-3, the J gene TRBJ1-2; 9 bases are shared with TRBD1. The CDR3 length is 16 residues. V trimming: 0 bases; J trimming: 6 bases; junction bases outside the gene matches: 8. From germline, CDR1 is ENHRY and CDR2 SYGVKD. CDR3 in DNA: TGTGCCATCAGTGAGTCGAGCCCCGGGACAGGGAATGGCTACACCTTC. It specifies CAISESSPGTGNGYTF.

The sample holds many counts of this clone. This chain uses TRBV27 with TRBJ1-2, with TRBD1 matching 9 bases. Trimming took 5 bases from V and 7 from J; bases not matched to a gene: 8. The CDR3 contains 14 residues. Germline lookup yields CDR1 MNHEY and CDR2 SMNVEV (reference sequence). CDR3 sequence (DNA): TGTGCCAGCAGTACCCTACTACAGGGGGCTGGCTACACCTTC. It translates to CASSTLLQGAGYTF.

V is TRBV6-5 and J is TRBJ1-6; tentatively, D is TRBD1 (6 bases). Between the trimmed V and J ends, which lost 2 bases and 7 bases, there was a span of 9 bases. This CDR3 has 14 amino acids. From germline, CDR1 is MNHEY and CDR2 SVGAGI. Here the CDR3 reads CASSYGGSNSPLHF. CDR3 DNA sequence: TGTGCCAGCAGTTACGGGGGCTCGAATTCACCCCTCCACTTT.

The chain links TRBV5-6 to TRBJ1-3, with D perhaps TRBD1 (5 bases). Germline V lookup: CDR1 SGHDT, CDR2 YYEEEE. V was cut by 3 bases and J by 2 bases, with 12 bases left in between. The CDR3 length is 15 residues. The CDR3 sequence: CASSSWDFTGNTIYF. DNA for the CDR3: TGTGCCAGCAGCTCCTGGGACTTTACTGGAAACACCATATATTTT.

The V and J genes are TRBV18 and TRBJ2-3; TRBD2 matches 10 bases. The CDR3 loop spans 16 amino acids. Germline loops: CDR1 KGHSH, CDR2 LQKENI. The V segment lost 4 bases and the J segment 6 bases; nucleotides outside the gene matches: 10. The CDR3 region has the DNA TGTGCCAGCTCACATCTAGCGGGGGACGTTAGGGATACGCAGTATTTT. It encodes CASSHLAGDVRDTQYF.

The rearrangement uses TRBV30 and TRBJ1-1; 7 bases are shared with TRBD1. This CDR3 is 16 amino acids long. The V and J ends lost 2 bases and 1 base, in that order; junction bases with no gene match: 10. CDR1 and CDR2 (germline): GTSNPN, SVGIG (reference sequence). The CDR3 region has the DNA TGTGCCTGGAGTTTCGTGTATCGGACAGGGAACACTGAAGCTTTCTTT. Protein: CAWSFVYRTGNTEAFF.

The chain uses TRBV7-9 and TRBJ2-1; 9 positions match TRBD1. The CDR3 contains 18 residues. The germline gives CDR1 SEHNR, CDR2 FQNEAQ (reference sequence). J gave up 2 bases and V 3 bases, and 11 bases lay outside the gene matches. The CDR3 spells CASSFGTGLYVAYNEQFF. The DNA of the CDR3 is TGTGCCAGCAGCTTCGGGACAGGGTTGTATGTGGCCTACAATGAGCAGTTCTTC.

The rearrangement uses TRBV30 and TRBJ1-2, with 10 bases that match TRBD1. The CDR3 is made up of 14 amino acids. In germline, CDR1 is GTSNPN, CDR2 SVGIG (reference sequence). J was trimmed by 5 bases and V by 1 base; bases with no gene match: 4. The CDR3 DNA follows: TGTGCCTGGAGTGGACAGGGGGCTCGTTATGGCTACACCTTC. Translated, it gives CAWSGQGARYGYTF.

This clone came up a few times. The CDR3 spells CASSQGRGPFTGELFF. The CDR3 region has the DNA TGCGCCAGCAGCCAAGGAAGGGGCCCTTTCACCGGGGAGCTGTTTTTT. The chain joins TRBV4-1 to TRBJ2-2, with D possibly TRBD1 on 5 matching bases. The CDR3 is 16 residues long. Germline V CDR1 and CDR2: MGHRA, YSYEKL. V gave up 1 base and J gave up 4 bases, with 13 bases separating them.

The rearrangement uses TRBV5-4 and TRBJ2-5, with D possibly being TRBD1 (6 bases). CDR1 and CDR2 (germline): SGHNT, YYREEE (reference sequence). The V gene lost 1 base and the J gene lost 2 bases, with 9 bases spanning the gap. The CDR3 contains 14 residues. The CDR3 sequence: CASSLRQDQETQYF. The CDR3 DNA reads TGTGCCAGCAGCTTGAGACAGGATCAAGAGACCCAGTACTTC.

The CDR3 DNA is TGTGCCAGCAGCTTTGGCTCGGGGGGGGAGACCCAGTACTTC. This sequence encodes CASSFGSGGETQYF. The chain has TRBV5-6 and TRBJ2-5, with 8 bases identical to TRBD2. This CDR3 comprises 14 residues. V was clipped by 2 bases and J by 5 bases; unmatched bases: 5. Germline V gives CDR1 SGHDT, CDR2 YYEEEE. Combining the CDR3 with reference TRBV5-6 and TRBJ2-5 gives the whole variable domain DAGVTQSPTHLIKTRGQQVTLRCSPKSGHDTVSWYQQALGQGPQFIFQYYEEEERQRGNFPDRFSGHQFPNYSSELNVNALLLGDSALYLCASSFGSGGETQYFGPGTRLLVL.

The chain couples TRBV24-1 to TRBJ1-5; 7 bases align to TRBD1. Germline-derived CDR1 and CDR2 are KGHDR and SFDVKD. J lost 0 bases, V lost 3 bases, and 10 bases had no gene match. The CDR3 runs 18 residues. The CDR3, as DNA: TGTGCCACCAGTGATCAAACAGGGGCCTATGATAGCAATCAGCCCCAGCATTTT. Its protein product is CATSDQTGAYDSNQPQHF.